This T cell receptor (beta chain) was identified in a study of liver allograft versus peripheral blood T cells. Study as a whole: Peripheral blood of the recipients supplied T cell receptor repertoires that were compared with those in transplanted livers.

TCRdb independently ran MiXCR on the reads; one entry per CDR3 protein. The table lists about 13,000 distinct CDR3 sequences, approximately 17% of them singletons. Germline CDR1 KGHSH, CDR2 LQKENI. The CDR3 totals 16 residues. V shed 4 bases and J 3 bases; nucleotides not matched to a gene: 12. The table lists this clonotype with many counts. The antigen is not known. General study points: Intragraft T cell receptor repertoires of liver allografts were reportedly distinct from those in peripheral blood.

The sequence was obtained from a human patient who had a liver transplant. The graft donor may have contributed some T cells. This chain joins TRBV18 and TRBJ2-7, with 7 nucleotides matching TRBD1. In DNA form, the CDR3 reads TGTGCCAGCTCACTCGATCGACAGGGCTCAAACTACGAGCAGTACTTC. This encodes CASSLDRQGSNYEQYF.